Listed below are T cell receptor beta chains from one sample, sequenced in a study of T cell responses to AZD1222 COVID-19 vaccine. The table came from immunoSEQ multiplex PCR; TCRdb's copy has only in-frame clones and leaves some out. The sample carries around 180,000 clones, about 94% recorded once. The material sequenced was peripheral blood, taken on day 0 of AZD1222 vaccination. Every receptor here comes from an adult in good health. The CDR3 runs from the conserved cysteine through the conserved F or W. The D gene is left open where the match is weak. Not all rows give a size; the values are once, few, many and, for expanded clones, a class.

j_call clone_size d_call v_call cdr3_aa cdr3_nt
TRBJ2-1 . . TRBV6-5 CASSGPKRTYNEQFF TGTGCCAGCAGCGGACCGAAACGAACGTACAATGAGCAGTTCTTC
TRBJ2-2 . TRBD2 TRBV6-6 CASSLHRAGTSGRAGTGELFF TGTGCCAGCAGTCTTCATAGGGCCGGGACTAGCGGGAGGGCCGGCACCGGGGAGCTGTTTTTT
TRBJ2-7 . TRBD1 TRBV6-5 CASSYSWTGAYEQYF TGTGCCAGCAGTTACTCCTGGACAGGAGCCTACGAGCAGTACTTC
TRBJ2-7 . TRBD1 TRBV6-2/TRBV6-3 CASSSIRQGASYEQYF TGTGCCAGCAGTTCCATCCGACAGGGGGCCTCTTACGAGCAGTACTTC
TRBJ1-6 . . TRBV6-5 CASSLGHITPLHF TGTGCCAGCAGCCTCGGACATATTACACCCCTCCACTTT
TRBJ1-5 . . TRBV19 CASSTPGQNQPQHF TGTGCCAGTAGTACGCCTGGACAGAATCAGCCCCAGCATTTT
TRBJ1-1 . TRBD1 TRBV2 CARGTGNTEAFF TGTGCCCGGGGGACAGGGAACACTGAAGCTTTCTTT
TRBJ1-1 few . TRBV12-3/TRBV12-4 CASSLTGNTEAFF TGTGCCAGCAGTTTAACCGGGAACACTGAAGCTTTCTTT
TRBJ1-2 once . TRBV5-1 CASTPGINYGYTF TGCGCCAGCACGCCAGGGATAAACTATGGCTACACCTTC
TRBJ2-1 . . TRBV7-8 CASSLAPPAGSLNEQFF TGTGCCAGCAGCTTAGCCCCTCCTGCGGGATCTTTGAATGAGCAGTTCTTC
TRBJ1-2 . . TRBV2 CASSDTGNYGYTF TGTGCCAGCAGTGACACAGGGAACTATGGCTACACCTTC
TRBJ2-3 . TRBD2 TRBV5-5 CASSSQGLAGIDTQYF TGTGCCAGCAGCTCCCAGGGACTAGCGGGAATAGATACGCAGTATTTT
TRBJ1-3 . . TRBV7-9 CASSLGGPSGNTIYF TGTGCCAGCAGCTTAGGGGGGCCCTCTGGAAACACCATATATTTT
TRBJ1-1 . . TRBV5-6 CASSLGQAPLEAFF TGTGCCAGCAGCTTGGGACAGGCGCCCTTGGAAGCTTTCTTT
TRBJ1-2 few TRBD1 TRBV9 CASSVAGQGAGGYTF TGTGCCAGCAGCGTAGCAGGACAGGGGGCGGGAGGCTACACCTTC
TRBJ1-2 . . TRBV7-9 CASTLSGGYTF TGTGCCAGCACCCTGTCGGGTGGCTACACCTTC
TRBJ1-6 . . TRBV27 CASRPSRQNAYNSPLHF TGTGCCAGCAGGCCTTCCCGCCAGAACGCCTATAATTCACCCCTCCACTTT
TRBJ2-2 . TRBD2 TRBV4-1 CASSHSLPLLAATGELFF TGCGCCAGCAGCCACTCTCTCCCGTTGCTAGCGGCGACCGGGGAGCTGTTTTTT
TRBJ2-1 . TRBD2 TRBV28 CASSPRRGGRAANEQFF TGTGCCAGCAGTCCCCGTCGGGGCGGGAGGGCCGCCAATGAGCAGTTCTTC
TRBJ2-7 . TRBD1 TRBV7-8 CASSLRGQVTYEQYF TGTGCCAGCAGCCTAAGAGGACAGGTTACCTACGAGCAGTACTTC
TRBJ2-7 . . TRBV30 CAWITGPYEQYF TGTGCCTGGATAACCGGACCCTACGAGCAGTACTTC
TRBJ2-7 . . TRBV2 CASTGGHEQYF TGTGCCAGCACGGGGGGCCACGAGCAGTACTTC
TRBJ2-7 . TRBD2 TRBV28 CASTVPGGLSRGSYEQYF TGTGCCAGCACAGTACCGGGAGGCCTTTCCCGTGGTTCCTACGAGCAGTACTTC
TRBJ2-1 once . TRBV29-1 CSVDWGRFEQFF TGCAGCGTTGATTGGGGCCGCTTTGAGCAGTTCTTC
TRBJ2-3 . TRBD2 TRBV6-5 CASRYYSGAEDTQYF TGTGCCAGCAGGTACTATAGCGGGGCGGAAGATACGCAGTATTTT
TRBJ1-2 . TRBD1 TRBV27 CASSPRAGGAIYGYTF TGTGCCAGCAGTCCCCGGGCAGGGGGCGCGATCTATGGCTACACCTTC
TRBJ2-7 . . TRBV7-2 CASSFTPYEQYF TGTGCCAGCAGCTTTACACCTTACGAGCAGTACTTC
TRBJ1-5 . TRBD1 TRBV16 CASSPPGTGLPINQPQHF TGTGCCAGCAGCCCCCCCGGGACAGGGTTACCCATCAATCAGCCCCAGCATTTT
TRBJ1-5 . . TRBV29-1 CSVADRDNQPQHF TGCAGCGTCGCCGACAGAGACAATCAGCCCCAGCATTTT
TRBJ1-2 . TRBD1 TRBV6-5 CARRSRTGGHYGYTF TGTGCCAGAAGATCCAGGACAGGGGGCCACTATGGCTACACCTTC
TRBJ2-7 . . TRBV10-3 CAISGTDYEQYF TGTGCCATCAGCGGGACGGACTACGAGCAGTACTTC
TRBJ2-1 . . TRBV14 CASSPRMYNEQFF TGTGCCAGCAGCCCGAGGATGTACAATGAGCAGTTCTTC
TRBJ2-2 . TRBD1 TRBV19 CASQGQGNTGELFF TGTGCCAGCCAGGGACAGGGAAACACCGGGGAGCTGTTTTTT
TRBJ2-1 . . TRBV12-5 CASGGGLTGNEQFF TGTGCTAGTGGGGGGGGCTTGACAGGCAATGAGCAGTTCTTC
TRBJ2-3 . TRBD2 TRBV11-1 CASSVLAGTTDTQYF TGTGCCAGCAGCGTCTTAGCGGGGACTACAGATACGCAGTATTTT
TRBJ2-2 . TRBD2 TRBV10-3 CAISETSGNTGELFF TGTGCCATCAGTGAGACTAGCGGGAACACCGGGGAGCTGTTTTTT
TRBJ1-5 . . TRBV5-4 CASSLGPFGGNQPQHF TGTGCCAGCAGCTTGGGGCCTTTTGGAGGCAATCAGCCCCAGCATTTT
TRBJ1-1 . . TRBV20-1 CSARGTEAFF TGCAGTGCTCGCGGGACAGAAGCTTTCTTT
TRBJ2-3 . TRBD1 TRBV2 CASSTSPLLRQGAHTDTQYF TGTGCCAGCAGTACTTCTCCTTTACTAAGACAGGGGGCCCACACAGATACGCAGTATTTT
TRBJ2-6 . TRBD2 TRBV19 CASSISPSGSISGANVLTF TGTGCCAGTAGTATCTCCCCTAGCGGGAGTATCTCTGGGGCCAACGTCCTGACTTTC
TRBJ2-3 . . TRBV14 CASSQDAFTRLFQRTQYF TGTGCCAGCAGCCAGGATGCCTTTACTAGACTCTTCCAACGCACGCAGTATTTT
TRBJ2-5 . . TRBV28 CASSSMRSAGETQYF TGTGCCAGCAGTTCTATGCGTTCCGCGGGAGAGACCCAGTACTTC
TRBJ1-5 . TRBD1 TRBV6-1 CASSAGTAPSNQPQHF TGTGCCAGCAGTGCTGGGACAGCTCCTAGCAATCAGCCCCAGCATTTT
TRBJ2-2 . . TRBV5-1 CASSLQGVAHTGELFF TGCGCCAGCAGCTTACAGGGAGTTGCCCACACCGGGGAGCTGTTTTTT
TRBJ2-3 . . TRBV5-1 CASSFPRFPDRDTDTQYF TGCGCCAGCAGCTTCCCCCGGTTCCCGGACAGAGACACAGATACGCAGTATTTT
TRBJ1-5 . TRBD1 TRBV2 CASSQQGRDQPQHF TGTGCCAGCAGTCAACAGGGGAGGGATCAGCCCCAGCATTTT
TRBJ2-3 . . TRBV30 CAWSAVDTQYF TGTGCCTGGAGTGCGGTTGATACGCAGTATTTT
TRBJ2-5 . TRBD1 TRBV5-1 CASTSTGNGQETQYF TGCGCCAGCACCTCGACAGGGAATGGGCAAGAGACCCAGTACTTC
TRBJ1-2 . . TRBV5-4 CASSTEAKNYGYTF TGTGCCAGCAGCACGGAGGCCAAGAACTATGGCTACACCTTC